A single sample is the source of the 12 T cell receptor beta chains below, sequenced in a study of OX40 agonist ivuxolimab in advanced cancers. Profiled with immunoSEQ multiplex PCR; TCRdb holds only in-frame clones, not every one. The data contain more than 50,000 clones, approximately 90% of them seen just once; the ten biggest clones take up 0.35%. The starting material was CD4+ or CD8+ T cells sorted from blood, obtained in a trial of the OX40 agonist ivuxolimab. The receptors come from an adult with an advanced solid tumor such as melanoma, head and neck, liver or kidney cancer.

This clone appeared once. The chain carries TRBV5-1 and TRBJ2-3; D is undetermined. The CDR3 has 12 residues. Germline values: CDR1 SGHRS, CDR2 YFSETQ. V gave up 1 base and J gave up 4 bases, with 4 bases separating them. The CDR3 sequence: CASSLPADTQYF. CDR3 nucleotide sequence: TGCGCCAGCAGCTTGCCAGCAGATACGCAGTATTTT.

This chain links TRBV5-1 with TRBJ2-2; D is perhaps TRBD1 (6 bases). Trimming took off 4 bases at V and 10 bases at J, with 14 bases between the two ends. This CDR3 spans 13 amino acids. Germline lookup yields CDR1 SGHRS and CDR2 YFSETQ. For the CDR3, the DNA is TGCGCCAGCAGCAACCAGGGGTTCGAGGAGCTGTTTTTT. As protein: CASSNQGFEELFF.

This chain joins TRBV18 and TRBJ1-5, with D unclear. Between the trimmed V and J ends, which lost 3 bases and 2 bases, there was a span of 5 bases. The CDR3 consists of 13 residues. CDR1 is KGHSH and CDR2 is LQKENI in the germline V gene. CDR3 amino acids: CASSPDGNQPQHF. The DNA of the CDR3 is TGTGCCAGCTCACCGGATGGCAATCAGCCCCAGCATTTT.

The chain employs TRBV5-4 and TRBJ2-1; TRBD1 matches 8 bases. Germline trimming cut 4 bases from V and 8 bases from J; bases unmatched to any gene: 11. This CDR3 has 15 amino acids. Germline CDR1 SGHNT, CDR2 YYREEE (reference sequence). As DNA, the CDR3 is TGTGCCAGCAGCCTTCTAACAGGGGGTAAGGATGAGCAGTTCTTC. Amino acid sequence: CASSLLTGGKDEQFF.

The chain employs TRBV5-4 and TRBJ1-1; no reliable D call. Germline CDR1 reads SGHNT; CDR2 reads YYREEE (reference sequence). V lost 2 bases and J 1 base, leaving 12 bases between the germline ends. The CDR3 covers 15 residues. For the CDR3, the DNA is TGTGCCAGCAGCTTTCCCCCCTGGGAGAACACTGAAGCTTTCTTT. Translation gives CASSFPPWENTEAFF.

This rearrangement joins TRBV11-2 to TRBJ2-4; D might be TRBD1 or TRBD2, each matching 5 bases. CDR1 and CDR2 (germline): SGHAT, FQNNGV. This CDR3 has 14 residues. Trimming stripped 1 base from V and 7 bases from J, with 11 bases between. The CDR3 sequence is CASSLGGSGNIQYF. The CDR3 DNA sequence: TGTGCCAGCAGCTTAGGGGGCTCGGGGAACATTCAGTACTTC. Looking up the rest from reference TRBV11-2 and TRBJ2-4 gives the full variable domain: EAGVAQSPRYKIIEKRQSVAFWCNPISGHATLYWYQQILGQGPKLLIQFQNNGVVDDSQLPKDRFSAERLKGVDSTLKIQPAKLEDSAVYLCASSLGGSGNIQYFGAGTRLSVL.

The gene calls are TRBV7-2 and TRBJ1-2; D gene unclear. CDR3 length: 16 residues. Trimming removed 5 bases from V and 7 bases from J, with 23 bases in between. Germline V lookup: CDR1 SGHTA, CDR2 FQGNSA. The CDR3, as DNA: TGTGCCAGCAGCGCCCCAACAATACGTGGGGTTGGTGGCTACACCTTC. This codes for CASSAPTIRGVGGYTF. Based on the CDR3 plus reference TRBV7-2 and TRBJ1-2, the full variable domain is GAGVSQSPSNKVTEKGKDVELRCDPISGHTALYWYRQSLGQGLEFLIYFQGNSAPDKSGLPSDRFSAERTGGSVSTLTIQRTQQEDSAVYLCASSAPTIRGVGGYTFGSGTRLTVV.

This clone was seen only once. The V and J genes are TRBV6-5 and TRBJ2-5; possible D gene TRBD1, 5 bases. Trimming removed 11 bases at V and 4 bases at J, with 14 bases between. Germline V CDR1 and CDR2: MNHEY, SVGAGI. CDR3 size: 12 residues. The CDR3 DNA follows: TGTGCCTTCCCAGCCAGGGCAGAGACCCAGTACTTC. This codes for CAFPARAETQYF.

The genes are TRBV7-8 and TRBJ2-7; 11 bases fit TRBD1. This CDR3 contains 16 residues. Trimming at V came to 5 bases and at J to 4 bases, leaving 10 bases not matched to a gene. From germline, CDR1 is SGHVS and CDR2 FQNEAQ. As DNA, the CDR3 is TGTGCCAGCAGCACTGGCGGAGGACAGGGGGCTTACGAGCAGTACTTC. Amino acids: CASSTGGGQGAYEQYF.

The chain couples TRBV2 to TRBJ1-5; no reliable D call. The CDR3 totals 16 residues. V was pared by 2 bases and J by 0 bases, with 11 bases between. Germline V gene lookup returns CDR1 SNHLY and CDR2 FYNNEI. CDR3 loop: CASSELGGYSNQPQHF. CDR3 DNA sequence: TGTGCCAGCAGTGAACTTGGAGGATATAGCAATCAGCCCCAGCATTTT.

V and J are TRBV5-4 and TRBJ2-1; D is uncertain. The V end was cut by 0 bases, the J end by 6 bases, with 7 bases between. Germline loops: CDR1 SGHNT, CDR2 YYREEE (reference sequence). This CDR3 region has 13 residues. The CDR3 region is CASSLGQINEQFF. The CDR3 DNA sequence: TGTGCCAGCAGCTTGGGTCAGATCAATGAGCAGTTCTTC.

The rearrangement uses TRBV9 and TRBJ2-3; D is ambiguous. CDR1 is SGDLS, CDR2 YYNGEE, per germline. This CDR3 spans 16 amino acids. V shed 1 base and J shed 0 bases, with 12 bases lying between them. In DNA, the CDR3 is TGTGCCAGCAGCGTATTGAGCGCACCTAGCACAGATACGCAGTATTTT. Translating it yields CASSVLSAPSTDTQYF.